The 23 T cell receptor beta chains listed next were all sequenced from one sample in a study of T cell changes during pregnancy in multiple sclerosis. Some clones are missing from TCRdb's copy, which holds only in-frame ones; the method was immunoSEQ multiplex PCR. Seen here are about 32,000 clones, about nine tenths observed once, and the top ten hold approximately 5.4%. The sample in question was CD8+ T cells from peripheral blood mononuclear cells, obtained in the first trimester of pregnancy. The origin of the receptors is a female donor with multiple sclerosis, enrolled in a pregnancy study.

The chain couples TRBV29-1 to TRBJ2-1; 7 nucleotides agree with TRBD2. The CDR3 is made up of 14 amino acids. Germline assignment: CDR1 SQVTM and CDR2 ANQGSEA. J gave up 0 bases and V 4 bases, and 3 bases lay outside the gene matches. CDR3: CSVAGGSSYNEQFF. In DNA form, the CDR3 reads TGCAGCGTTGCGGGCGGGAGCTCCTACAATGAGCAGTTCTTC.

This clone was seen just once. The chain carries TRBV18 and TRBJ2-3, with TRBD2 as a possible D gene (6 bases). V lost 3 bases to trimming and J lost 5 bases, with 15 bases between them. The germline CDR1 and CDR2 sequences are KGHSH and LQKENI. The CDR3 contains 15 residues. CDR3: CASSPLEGRGDTQYF. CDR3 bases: TGTGCCAGCTCACCTTTGGAGGGCCGGGGAGATACGCAGTATTTT.

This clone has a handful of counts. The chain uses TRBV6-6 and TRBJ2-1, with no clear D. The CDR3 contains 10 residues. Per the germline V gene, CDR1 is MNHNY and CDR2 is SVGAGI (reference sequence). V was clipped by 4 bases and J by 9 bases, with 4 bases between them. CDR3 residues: CASSSGEQFF. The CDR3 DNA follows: TGTGCCAGCAGTTCAGGTGAGCAGTTCTTC.

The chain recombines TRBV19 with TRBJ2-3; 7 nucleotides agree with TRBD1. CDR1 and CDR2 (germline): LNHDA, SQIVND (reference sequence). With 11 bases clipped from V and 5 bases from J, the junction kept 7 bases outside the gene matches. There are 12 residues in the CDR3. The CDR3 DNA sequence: TGTGCCGGAGGACAGGTGGGAGATACGCAGTATTTT. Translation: CAGGQVGDTQYF.

CDR3 nucleotide sequence: TGTGCCAGTATAAAGTCGTCCGCGCACCTTATGAACACTGAAGCTTTCTTT. Its protein is CASIKSSAHLMNTEAFF. The V gene is TRBV19, the J gene TRBJ1-1, with D unresolved. Looked up from germline, CDR1 is LNHDA and CDR2 is SQIVND (reference sequence). The length of the CDR3 is 17 residues. V gave up 7 bases and J gave up 0 bases, with 21 bases separating them.

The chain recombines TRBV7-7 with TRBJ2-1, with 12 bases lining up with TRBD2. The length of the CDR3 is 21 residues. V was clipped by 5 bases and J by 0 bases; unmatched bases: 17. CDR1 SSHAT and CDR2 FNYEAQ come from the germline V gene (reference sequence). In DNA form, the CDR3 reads TGTGCCAGCAGCCCCCACCTCTGGACTAGCGGGGATTCAAGCTCCTACAATGAGCAGTTCTTC. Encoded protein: CASSPHLWTSGDSSSYNEQFF.

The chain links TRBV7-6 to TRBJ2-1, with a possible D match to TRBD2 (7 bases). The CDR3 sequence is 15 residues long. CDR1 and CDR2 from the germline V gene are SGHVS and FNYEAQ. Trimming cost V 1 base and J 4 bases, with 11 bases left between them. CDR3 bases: TGTGCCAGCAGCTTAGGGGGGGGCCCTTACAATGAGCAGTTCTTC. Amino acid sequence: CASSLGGGPYNEQFF.

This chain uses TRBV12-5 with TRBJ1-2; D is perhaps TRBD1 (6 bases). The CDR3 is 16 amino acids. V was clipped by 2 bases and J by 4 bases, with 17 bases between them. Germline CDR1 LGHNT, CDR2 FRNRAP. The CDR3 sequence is CASGLTQGLAVYGYTF. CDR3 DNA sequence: TGTGCTAGTGGTTTGACACAGGGCCTCGCGGTCTATGGCTACACCTTC. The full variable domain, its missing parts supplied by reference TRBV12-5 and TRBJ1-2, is DARVTQTPRHKVTEMGQEVTMRCQPILGHNTVFWYRQTMMQGLELLAYFRNRAPLDDSGMPKDRFSAEMPDATLATLKIQPSEPRDSAVYFCASGLTQGLAVYGYTFGSGTRLTVV.

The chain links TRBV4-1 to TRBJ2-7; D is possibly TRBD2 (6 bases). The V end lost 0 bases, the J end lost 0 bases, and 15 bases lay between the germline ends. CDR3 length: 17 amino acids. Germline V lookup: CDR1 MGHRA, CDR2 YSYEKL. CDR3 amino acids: CASSQEGGGASSYEQYF. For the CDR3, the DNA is TGCGCCAGCAGCCAAGAGGGAGGCGGAGCGAGCTCCTACGAGCAGTACTTC.

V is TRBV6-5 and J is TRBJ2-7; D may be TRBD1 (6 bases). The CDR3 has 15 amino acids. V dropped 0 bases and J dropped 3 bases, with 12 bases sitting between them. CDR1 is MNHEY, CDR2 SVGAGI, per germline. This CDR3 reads CASSYSGTGFYEQYF. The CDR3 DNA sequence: TGTGCCAGCAGTTACTCGGGTACAGGGTTCTACGAGCAGTACTTC.

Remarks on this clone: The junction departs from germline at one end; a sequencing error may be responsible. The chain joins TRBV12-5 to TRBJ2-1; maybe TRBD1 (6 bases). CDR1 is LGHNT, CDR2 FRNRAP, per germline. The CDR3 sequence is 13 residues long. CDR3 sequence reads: CASGLVLAPEGVF. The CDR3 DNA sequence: TGTGCTAGTGGTTTGGTACTTGCGCCAGAGGGGGTCTTC.

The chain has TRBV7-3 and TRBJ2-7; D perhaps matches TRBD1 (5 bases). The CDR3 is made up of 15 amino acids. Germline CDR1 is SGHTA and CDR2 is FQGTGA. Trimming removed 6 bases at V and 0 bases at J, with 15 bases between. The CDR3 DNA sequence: TGTGCCAGCAGTTCCGGACAACCGGGCTCCTACGAGCAGTACTTC. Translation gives CASSSGQPGSYEQYF.

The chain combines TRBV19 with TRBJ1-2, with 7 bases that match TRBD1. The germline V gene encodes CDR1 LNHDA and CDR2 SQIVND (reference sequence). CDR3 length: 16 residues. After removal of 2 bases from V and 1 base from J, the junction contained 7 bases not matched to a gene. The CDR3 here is CASSILGQDLNYGYTF. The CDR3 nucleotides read TGTGCCAGTAGTATACTTGGACAGGATCTTAACTATGGCTACACCTTC.

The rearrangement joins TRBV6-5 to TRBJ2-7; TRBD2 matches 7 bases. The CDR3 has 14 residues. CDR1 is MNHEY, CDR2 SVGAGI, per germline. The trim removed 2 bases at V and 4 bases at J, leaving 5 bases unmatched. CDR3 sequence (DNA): TGTGCCAGCAGTTACGCCCGGGAGGTATACGAGCAGTACTTC. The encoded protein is CASSYAREVYEQYF.

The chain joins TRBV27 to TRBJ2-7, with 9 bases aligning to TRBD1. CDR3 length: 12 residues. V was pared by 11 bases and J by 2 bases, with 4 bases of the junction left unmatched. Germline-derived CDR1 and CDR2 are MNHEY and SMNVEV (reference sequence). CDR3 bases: TGTGCCGGGCGACAGGGGGCCTACGAGCAGTACTTC. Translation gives CAGRQGAYEQYF.

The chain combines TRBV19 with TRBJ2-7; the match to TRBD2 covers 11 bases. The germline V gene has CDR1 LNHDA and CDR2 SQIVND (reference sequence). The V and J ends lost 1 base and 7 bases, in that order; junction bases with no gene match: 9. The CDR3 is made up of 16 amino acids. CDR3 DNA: TGTGCCAGTAGTATAGGGCCGGGACTAGCGGAGCGAGAGCAGTACTTC. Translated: CASSIGPGLAEREQYF.

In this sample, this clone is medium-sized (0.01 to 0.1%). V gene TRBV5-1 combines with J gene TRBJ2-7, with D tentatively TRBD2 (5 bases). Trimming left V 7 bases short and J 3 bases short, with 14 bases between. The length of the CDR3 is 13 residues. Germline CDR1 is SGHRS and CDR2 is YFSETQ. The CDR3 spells CASAQAEYYEQYF. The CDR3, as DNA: TGCGCCAGCGCACAAGCGGAGTACTACGAGCAGTACTTC.

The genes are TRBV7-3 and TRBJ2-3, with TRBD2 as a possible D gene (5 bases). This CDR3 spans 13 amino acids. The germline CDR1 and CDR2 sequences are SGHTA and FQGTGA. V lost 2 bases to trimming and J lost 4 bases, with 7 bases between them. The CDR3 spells CASSLLSADTQYF. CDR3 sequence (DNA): TGTGCCAGCAGCTTACTTAGCGCAGATACGCAGTATTTT.

CDR3 DNA: TGCGCCAGCAGCTTTTGGACTAGGGCTTACCTTGCCTACGAGCAGTACTTC. Amino acids: CASSFWTRAYLAYEQYF. V gene TRBV5-1 combines with J gene TRBJ2-7; 7 nucleotides line up with TRBD2. Trimming at V came to 2 bases and at J to 2 bases, leaving 13 bases not matched to a gene. The V gene's germline CDR1 is SGHRS and CDR2 YFSETQ. This CDR3 has 17 amino acids.

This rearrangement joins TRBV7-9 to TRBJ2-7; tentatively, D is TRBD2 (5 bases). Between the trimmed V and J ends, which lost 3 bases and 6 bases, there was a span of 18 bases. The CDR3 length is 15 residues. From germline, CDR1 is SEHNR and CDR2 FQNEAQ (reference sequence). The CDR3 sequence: CASSLGVDRSGEQYF. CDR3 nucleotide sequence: TGTGCCAGCAGCTTGGGAGTTGACCGGTCTGGCGAGCAGTACTTC.

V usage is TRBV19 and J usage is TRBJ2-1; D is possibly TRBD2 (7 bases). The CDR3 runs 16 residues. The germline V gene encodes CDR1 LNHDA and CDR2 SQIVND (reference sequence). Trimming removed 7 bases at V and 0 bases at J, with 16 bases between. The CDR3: CASNRVSGNSYNEQFF. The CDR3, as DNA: TGTGCCAGTAACAGGGTCAGCGGGAACTCCTACAATGAGCAGTTCTTC.

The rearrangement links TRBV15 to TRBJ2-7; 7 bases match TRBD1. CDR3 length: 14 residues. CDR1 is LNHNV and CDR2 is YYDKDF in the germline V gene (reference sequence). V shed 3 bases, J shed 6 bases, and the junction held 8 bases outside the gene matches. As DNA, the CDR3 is TGTGCCACCAGCAGGGACAGGAACCGCTTCGAGCAGTACTTC. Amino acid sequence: CATSRDRNRFEQYF.

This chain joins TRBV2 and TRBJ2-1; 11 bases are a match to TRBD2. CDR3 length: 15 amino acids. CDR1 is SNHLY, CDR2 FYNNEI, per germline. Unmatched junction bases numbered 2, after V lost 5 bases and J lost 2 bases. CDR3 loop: CASSLAGGPYNEQFF. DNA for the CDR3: TGTGCCAGCAGTTTAGCGGGAGGGCCCTACAATGAGCAGTTCTTC.